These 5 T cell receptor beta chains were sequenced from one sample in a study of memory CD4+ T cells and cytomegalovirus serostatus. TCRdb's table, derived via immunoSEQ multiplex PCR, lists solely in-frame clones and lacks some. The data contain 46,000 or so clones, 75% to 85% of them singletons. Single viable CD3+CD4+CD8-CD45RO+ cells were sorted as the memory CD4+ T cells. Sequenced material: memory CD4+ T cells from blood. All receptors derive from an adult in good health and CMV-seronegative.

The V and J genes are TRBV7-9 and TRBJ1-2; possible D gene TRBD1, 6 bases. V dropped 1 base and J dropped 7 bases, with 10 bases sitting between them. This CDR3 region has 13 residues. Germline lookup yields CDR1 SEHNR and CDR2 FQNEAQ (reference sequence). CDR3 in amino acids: CASSLEQGTGYTF. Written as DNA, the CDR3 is TGTGCCAGCAGCTTAGAACAGGGAACTGGCTACACCTTC. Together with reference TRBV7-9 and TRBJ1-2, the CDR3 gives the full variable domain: DTGVSQNPRHKITKRGQNVTFRCDPISEHNRLYWYRQTLGQGPEFLTYFQNEAQLEKSRLLSDRFSAERPKGSFSTLEIQRTEQGDSAMYLCASSLEQGTGYTFGSGTRLTVV.

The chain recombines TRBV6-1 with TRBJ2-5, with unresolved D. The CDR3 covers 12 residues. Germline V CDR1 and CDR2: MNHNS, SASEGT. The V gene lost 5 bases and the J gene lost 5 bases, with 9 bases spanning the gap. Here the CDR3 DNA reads TGTGCCAGCAGTTATCTCCTGGAGACCCAGTACTTC. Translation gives CASSYLLETQYF.

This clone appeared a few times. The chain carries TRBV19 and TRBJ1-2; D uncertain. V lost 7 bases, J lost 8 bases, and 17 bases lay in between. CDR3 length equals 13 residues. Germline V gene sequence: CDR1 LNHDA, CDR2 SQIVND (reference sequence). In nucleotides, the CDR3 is TGTGCCAGTACCTCCGGACCTAAAAGAGGCTACACCTTC. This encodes CASTSGPKRGYTF. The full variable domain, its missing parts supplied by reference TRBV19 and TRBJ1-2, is DGGITQSPKYLFRKEGQNVTLSCEQNLNHDAMYWYRQDPGQGLRLIYYSQIVNDFQKGDIAEGYSVSREKKESFPLTVTSAQKNPTAFYLCASTSGPKRGYTFGSGTRLTVV.

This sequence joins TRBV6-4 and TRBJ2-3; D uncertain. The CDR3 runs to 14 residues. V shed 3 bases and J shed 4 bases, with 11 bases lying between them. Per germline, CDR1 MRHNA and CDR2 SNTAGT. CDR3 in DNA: TGTGCCAGCAGTGATAGTGGGTTTGCAGATACGCAGTATTTT. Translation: CASSDSGFADTQYF.

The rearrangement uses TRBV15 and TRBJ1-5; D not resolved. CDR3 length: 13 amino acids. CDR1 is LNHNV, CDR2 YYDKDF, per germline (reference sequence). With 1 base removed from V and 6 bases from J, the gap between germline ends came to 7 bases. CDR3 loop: CATSRAGTQPQHF. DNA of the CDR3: TGTGCCACCAGCAGAGCGGGCACTCAGCCCCAGCATTTT.